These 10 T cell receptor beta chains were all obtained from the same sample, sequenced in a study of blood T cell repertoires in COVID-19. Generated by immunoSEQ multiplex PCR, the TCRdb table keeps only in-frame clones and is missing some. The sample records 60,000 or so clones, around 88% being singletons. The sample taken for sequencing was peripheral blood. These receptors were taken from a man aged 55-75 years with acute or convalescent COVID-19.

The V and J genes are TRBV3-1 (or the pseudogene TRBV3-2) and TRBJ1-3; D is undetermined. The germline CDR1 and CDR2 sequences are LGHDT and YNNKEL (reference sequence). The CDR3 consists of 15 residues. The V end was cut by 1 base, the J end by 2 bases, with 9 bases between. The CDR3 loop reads CASSQADIPGNTIYF. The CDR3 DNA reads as TGTGCCAGCAGCCAAGCAGATATACCTGGAAACACCATATATTTT.

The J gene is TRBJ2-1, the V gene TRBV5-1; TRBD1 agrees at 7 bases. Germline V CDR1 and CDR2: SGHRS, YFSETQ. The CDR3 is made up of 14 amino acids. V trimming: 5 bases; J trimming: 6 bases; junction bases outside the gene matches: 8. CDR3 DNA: TGCGCCAGCAGTCGACAGGGTGTGTCCAATGAGCAGTTCTTC. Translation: CASSRQGVSNEQFF.

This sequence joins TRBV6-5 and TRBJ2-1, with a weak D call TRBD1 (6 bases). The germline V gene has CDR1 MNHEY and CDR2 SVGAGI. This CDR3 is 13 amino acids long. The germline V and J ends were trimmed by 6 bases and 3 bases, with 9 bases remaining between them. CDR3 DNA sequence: TGTGCCAGCAGCGGGACAAACTACAATGAGCAGTTCTTC. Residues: CASSGTNYNEQFF.

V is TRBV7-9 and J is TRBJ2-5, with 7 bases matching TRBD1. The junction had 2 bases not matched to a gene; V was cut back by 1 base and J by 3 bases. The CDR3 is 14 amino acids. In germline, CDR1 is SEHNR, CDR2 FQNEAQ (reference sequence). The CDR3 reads CASSLDRGKETQYF. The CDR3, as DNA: TGTGCCAGCAGCTTAGACAGGGGAAAAGAGACCCAGTACTTC.

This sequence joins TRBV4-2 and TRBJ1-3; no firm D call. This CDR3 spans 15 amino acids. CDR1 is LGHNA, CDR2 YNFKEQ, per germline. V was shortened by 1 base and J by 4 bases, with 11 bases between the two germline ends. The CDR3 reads CASSQVSTAGNTIYF. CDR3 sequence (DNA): TGTGCCAGCAGCCAAGTCTCGACTGCCGGAAACACCATATATTTT.

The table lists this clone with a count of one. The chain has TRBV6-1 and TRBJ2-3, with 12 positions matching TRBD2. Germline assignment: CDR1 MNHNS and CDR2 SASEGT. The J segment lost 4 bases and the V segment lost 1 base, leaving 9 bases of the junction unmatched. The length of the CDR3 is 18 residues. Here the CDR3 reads CASSEDSPSGRVADTQYF. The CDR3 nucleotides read TGTGCCAGCAGTGAAGATTCCCCTAGCGGGAGGGTGGCAGATACGCAGTATTTT.

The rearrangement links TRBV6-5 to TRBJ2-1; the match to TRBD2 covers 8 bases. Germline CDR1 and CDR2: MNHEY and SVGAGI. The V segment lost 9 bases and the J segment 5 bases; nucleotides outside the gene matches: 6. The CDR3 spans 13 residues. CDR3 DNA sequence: TGTGCCAGGGCTAGCGGGTACAACAATGAGCAGTTCTTC. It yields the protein CARASGYNNEQFF.

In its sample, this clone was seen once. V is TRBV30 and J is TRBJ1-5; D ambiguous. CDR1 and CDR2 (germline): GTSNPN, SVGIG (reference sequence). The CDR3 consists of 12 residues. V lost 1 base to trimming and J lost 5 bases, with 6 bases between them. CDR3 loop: CAWSGRDQPQHF. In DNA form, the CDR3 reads TGTGCCTGGAGTGGGAGGGATCAGCCCCAGCATTTT.

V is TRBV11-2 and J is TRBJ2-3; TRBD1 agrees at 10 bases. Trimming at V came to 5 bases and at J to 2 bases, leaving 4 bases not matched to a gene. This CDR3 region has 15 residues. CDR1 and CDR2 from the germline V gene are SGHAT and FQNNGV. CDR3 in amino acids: CASSPGTGDTDTQYF. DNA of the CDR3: TGTGCCAGCAGCCCCGGGACAGGGGACACAGATACGCAGTATTTT.

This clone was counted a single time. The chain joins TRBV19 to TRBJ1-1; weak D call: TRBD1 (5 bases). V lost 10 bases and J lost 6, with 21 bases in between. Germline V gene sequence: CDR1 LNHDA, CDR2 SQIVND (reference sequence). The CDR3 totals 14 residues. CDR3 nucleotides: TGTGCCACCTTCAGGGCTTATCGCCCGGCTGAAGCTTTCTTT. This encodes CATFRAYRPAEAFF.